This T cell receptor (beta chain) comes out of a study of immune heterogeneity within non-small cell lung tumors. Bulk tumor genomic DNA was the template, and each sample received about 590 ng. Biopsies that were spaced far apart were taken, several per primary tumor, during surgery. Newly diagnosed with untreated non-small cell lung cancer, the patients underwent curative surgery. Surgery with curative intent was being performed on the donors, who were newly diagnosed non-small cell lung cancer patients. Study-wide points: Tumor sites in a patient shared identical dominant CDR3 beta clonotypes and also carried site-unique high-frequency clones. The high-frequency T-cell receptor beta clonotypes mostly did not match up between individual patients. Local clonality of T cells correlated moderately yet significantly with local tumor mutational burden (R about 0.34).

In this sample, this clonotype is large. Antigen: not known. The CDR3 sequence is 14 residues long. The germline gives CDR1 KGHDR, CDR2 SFDVKD. The V and J ends lost 2 bases and 4 bases respectively, with 11 bases between them. CDR3 of TCR beta was amplified by multiplex PCR that used 32 V and 13 J primers. A single record per CDR3 protein comes from TCRdb applying MiXCR to the multiplex PCR reads. The repertoire holds 8,500 to 10,000 distinct CDR3 sequences, with 31% as singletons. The J gene is TRBJ2-7, the V gene TRBV24-1; D is unclear. The receptor comes from a man aged 60-69 years with non-small cell lung cancer. The sequenced material came from lung tumor tissue. Here the CDR3 reads CATSDSQVPYEQYF. The CDR3 coding sequence is TGTGCCACCAGTGATTCTCAGGTTCCTTACGAGCAGTACTTC.